This T cell receptor (beta chain) emerged from a study of early T cells in non-severe SARS-CoV-2 infection. CDR1 SSHAT and CDR2 FNYEAQ come from the germline V gene (reference sequence). The CDR3 length is 15 residues. Trimming removed 7 bases from V and 0 bases from J, with 16 bases in between. One entry per CDR3 protein, called by TCRdb with MiXCR from the 5' RACE reads. In the table there are 60,000 to 80,000 distinct CDR3 sequences, over 9% of which are singletons. In its sample, this clonotype was seen many times. This sequence originates from an adult who was a healthcare worker with PCR-confirmed SARS-CoV-2 infection or an uninfected control (not recorded which). The material sequenced was whole blood. The J gene is TRBJ2-7, the V gene TRBV7-7; D unclear. CDR3 DNA sequence: TGTGCCAGCACCAACGGGCCAAACTTCTCCTACGAGCAGTACTTC. Protein: CASTNGPNFSYEQYF.